The 27 T cell receptor beta chains below all came from one sample that was sequenced in a study of blood T cell repertoires in COVID-19. Profiled with immunoSEQ multiplex PCR; TCRdb holds only in-frame clones, not every one. The sample shows fewer than 40,000 clones, 85% to 90% of them seen only once. Sequenced sample: peripheral blood. These receptors all come from a woman aged 70-85 years with active COVID-19.

The chain uses TRBV30 and TRBJ2-3; 7 bases agree with TRBD2. Germline CDR1 and CDR2: GTSNPN and SVGIG (reference sequence). The CDR3 is 14 amino acids. Losses at the gene ends were 0 bases for V and 2 bases for J; bases not matched to a gene: 2. The CDR3 sequence is CAWSVGGNTDTQYF. The CDR3 region has the DNA TGTGCCTGGAGTGTCGGGGGGAACACAGATACGCAGTATTTT.

For the CDR3, the DNA is TGTGCCAGCAGCTCCCAGGGGTCGGTGTACGAGCAGTACTTC. As protein: CASSSQGSVYEQYF. The chain couples TRBV7-2 to TRBJ2-7; tentatively, D is TRBD1 (6 bases). The CDR3 is made up of 14 amino acids. Between the trimmed V and J ends, which lost 4 bases and 4 bases, there was a span of 14 bases. Germline CDR1 reads SGHTA; CDR2 reads FQGNSA.

This chain uses TRBV7-2 with TRBJ2-1; 10 bases match TRBD2. The CDR3 extends over 15 amino acids. Germline CDR1 SGHTA, CDR2 FQGNSA. The ends lost 5 bases at V and 7 bases at J; junction bases unmatched: 8. The CDR3 sequence: CASSQLAGAGNEQFF. The CDR3 nucleotides read TGTGCCAGCAGCCAGCTAGCGGGGGCGGGAAATGAGCAGTTCTTC.

The chain recombines TRBV5-5 with TRBJ2-6, with D perhaps TRBD2 (5 bases). V lost 2 bases and J lost 2, with 8 bases in between. CDR3 size: 15 residues. Germline CDR1 SGHKS, CDR2 YYEKEE (reference sequence). The CDR3: CASSLRDAGANVLTF. In nucleotides, the CDR3 is TGTGCCAGCAGCTTACGGGATGCTGGGGCCAACGTCCTGACTTTC.

This chain joins TRBV7-7 and TRBJ2-3, with D uncertain. Trimming removed 1 base at V and 2 bases at J, with 10 bases between. The length of the CDR3 is 15 residues. From germline, CDR1 is SSHAT and CDR2 FNYEAQ (reference sequence). The CDR3 DNA reads as TGTGCCAGCAGCTTAGGTGGCGGTTACACAGATACGCAGTATTTT. Its translation is CASSLGGGYTDTQYF.

The genes are TRBV5-1 and TRBJ2-3, with 11 bases aligning to TRBD2. V shed 3 bases and J 0 bases; nucleotides not matched to a gene: 6. Germline V gives CDR1 SGHRS, CDR2 YFSETQ. The CDR3 is 17 amino acids. The CDR3 DNA reads as TGCGCCAGCAGCTCCCTAGCGGGGGGTCCTAGCACAGATACGCAGTATTTT. It translates to CASSSLAGGPSTDTQYF.

CDR3 nucleotide sequence: TGTGCCAGCTTACCGAGCTCCTACAATGAGCAGTTCTTC. Its translation: CASLPSSYNEQFF. The V call is TRBV18, the J call TRBJ2-1; the D is unclear. V lost 7 bases and J lost 0, with 7 bases in between. CDR1 is KGHSH and CDR2 is LQKENI in the germline V gene. The CDR3 spans 13 residues. The variable domain in full, completed from reference TRBV18 and TRBJ2-1, reads NAGVMQNPRHLVRRRGQEARLRCSPMKGHSHVYWYRQLPEEGLKFMVYLQKENIIDESGMPKERFSAEFPKEGPSILRIQQVVRGDSAAYFCASLPSSYNEQFFGPGTRLTVL.

This chain links TRBV30 with TRBJ2-2; the D gene is possibly TRBD2 (6 bases). The CDR3 consists of 15 residues. Deletions cut 2 bases from V and 1 base from J, with 11 bases between. Germline V lookup: CDR1 GTSNPN, CDR2 SVGIG (reference sequence). The CDR3 region is CAWSKAGGNTGELFF. Written as DNA, the CDR3 is TGTGCCTGGAGTAAGGCCGGGGGGAACACCGGGGAGCTGTTTTTT.

This clone has only a few counts. V and J are TRBV7-3 and TRBJ2-7; no reliable D call. CDR3 length: 13 residues. Germline CDR1 and CDR2: SGHTA and FQGTGA. V was pared by 4 bases and J by 7 bases, with 14 bases between. CDR3 coding DNA: TGTGCCAGCAGCTACCTCCTCGGTCTGGAGCAGTACTTC. This gives the protein CASSYLLGLEQYF. Variable domain in full (rest from reference TRBV7-3 and TRBJ2-7): GAGVSQTPSNKVTEKGKYVELRCDPISGHTALYWYRQSLGQGPEFLIYFQGTGAADDSGLPNDRFFAVRPEGSVSTLKIQRTERGDSAVYLCASSYLLGLEQYFGPGTRLTVT.

The CDR3 loop reads CASSFDSADTQYF. Here the CDR3 DNA reads TGCGCCAGCAGCTTCGACTCGGCAGATACGCAGTATTTT. The chain recombines TRBV5-1 with TRBJ2-3; D gene ambiguous. From germline, CDR1 is SGHRS and CDR2 YFSETQ. The CDR3 sequence is 13 residues long. V lost 2 bases and J lost 4, with 8 bases in between.

In its sample, this clone is medium-sized. The CDR3: CAWSPPLAGGNRGLEGYTF. In nucleotides, the CDR3 is TGTGCCTGGAGTCCACCATTGGCCGGCGGGAACAGGGGGCTAGAGGGCTACACCTTC. The V and J genes are TRBV30 and TRBJ1-2; TRBD1 aligns across 9 bases. Germline CDR1 and CDR2: GTSNPN and SVGIG (reference sequence). V gave up 2 bases and J gave up 8 bases; unmatched junction bases: 24. CDR3 length equals 19 residues.

Only a few counts were recorded for this clone. V gene TRBV9 combines with J gene TRBJ1-6; 9 bases map to TRBD1. This CDR3 has 15 residues. Germline values: CDR1 SGDLS, CDR2 YYNGEE. V lost 1 base and J lost 7; bases outside the gene matches: 3. The CDR3 coding sequence is TGTGCCAGCAGCGTATTCGGGACAGGGAATTCACCCCTCCACTTT. As protein: CASSVFGTGNSPLHF.

The rearrangement joins TRBV14 to TRBJ2-5; tentatively, D is TRBD1 (5 bases). The V gene's germline CDR1 is SGHDN and CDR2 FVKESK. The CDR3 extends over 14 amino acids. Trimming shortened V by 0 bases and J by 7 bases, and 12 bases separated the two germline ends. The CDR3 bases are TGTGCCAGCAGCCAAGATCTTGGGGCTGGGACCCAGTACTTC. As protein: CASSQDLGAGTQYF.

The gene calls are TRBV6-5 and TRBJ1-1; a weak D match, TRBD1 (6 bases). Per the germline V gene, CDR1 is MNHEY and CDR2 is SVGAGI. This CDR3 is built from 15 residues. V lost 4 bases and J lost 4, with 16 bases in between. The CDR3 protein is CASSFARQASTEAFF. CDR3 nucleotides: TGTGCCAGCAGTTTCGCTCGACAGGCTAGCACTGAAGCTTTCTTT.

The J gene is TRBJ2-3, the V gene TRBV5-1, with D possibly matching TRBD2 (6 bases). Germline V gives CDR1 SGHRS, CDR2 YFSETQ. The CDR3 contains 17 residues. V was cut by 0 bases and J by 0 bases, with 14 bases left in between. Here the CDR3 DNA reads TGCGCCAGCAGCTTGGCCGAGGCGGGGTGGAGCACAGATACGCAGTATTTT. Amino acids: CASSLAEAGWSTDTQYF.

The chain's CDR3 is CASSIVGSGGSLAETQYF. The CDR3 nucleotides read TGTGCCAGTAGTATAGTGGGGAGCGGGGGGTCCCTGGCGGAGACCCAGTACTTC. The chain couples TRBV19 to TRBJ2-5; 9 bases agree with TRBD2. Trimming removed 1 base from V and 5 bases from J; junction bases left unmatched: 14. This CDR3 is 18 amino acids long. The germline gives CDR1 LNHDA, CDR2 SQIVND (reference sequence).

The chain links TRBV2 to TRBJ1-6, with 7 bases aligning to TRBD1. Germline V gene lookup returns CDR1 SNHLY and CDR2 FYNNEI. Germline trimming cut 7 bases from V and 7 bases from J; bases unmatched to any gene: 7. CDR3 length equals 14 residues. DNA for the CDR3: TGTGCCAGCATCGACAGGGTGGGGAATTCACCCCTCCACTTT. Translating it yields CASIDRVGNSPLHF.

The V call is TRBV28, the J call TRBJ1-2; a possible D gene is TRBD1 (5 bases). CDR3 length: 12 amino acids. Trimming removed 6 bases at V and 4 bases at J, with 9 bases between. In germline, CDR1 is MDHEN, CDR2 SYDVKM. The CDR3 region has the DNA TGTGCCAGCAGAAGGGGAAGCTATGGCTACACCTTC. Translating gives CASRRGSYGYTF.

The rearrangement joins TRBV6-5 to TRBJ2-7; tentatively, D is TRBD1 (6 bases). The length of the CDR3 is 13 residues. With 3 bases removed from V and 6 bases from J, the gap between germline ends came to 12 bases. The germline V gene has CDR1 MNHEY and CDR2 SVGAGI. CDR3 nucleotide sequence: TGTGCCAGCAGTTATATACAGGGTGGCGAGCAGTACTTC. Its protein is CASSYIQGGEQYF.

The chain is built from TRBV7-9 and TRBJ2-1; 7 bases map to TRBD2. Germline V gives CDR1 SEHNR, CDR2 FQNEAQ (reference sequence). The V segment lost 5 bases and the J segment 9 bases; nucleotides outside the gene matches: 7. CDR3 length: 13 residues. CDR3 nucleotides: TGTGCCAGCAGCGCTGGGAGGGGTGGTGAGCAGTTCTTC. Translated, it gives CASSAGRGGEQFF.

The gene calls are TRBV7-3 and TRBJ2-5, with D perhaps TRBD2 (6 bases). Germline CDR1 is SGHTA and CDR2 is FQGTGA. This CDR3 comprises 14 residues. V lost 3 bases and J 2 bases, leaving 10 bases between the germline ends. For the CDR3, the DNA is TGTGCCAGCAGCTTCGGGGGTAGACAAGAGACCCAGTACTTC. This sequence encodes CASSFGGRQETQYF.

The chain carries TRBV6-2 or TRBV6-3 and TRBJ2-5, with a tentative D call TRBD1 (6 bases). CDR1 and CDR2 from the germline V gene are MNHEY and SVGEGT. The ends were cut back, 6 bases at V and 0 bases at J, with 17 bases in the middle. This CDR3 has 16 amino acids. The CDR3 spells CASSRRDTRHQETQYF. Written as DNA, the CDR3 is TGTGCCAGCAGCCGCCGGGACACGCGCCACCAAGAGACCCAGTACTTC.

This chain connects TRBV11-3 to TRBJ2-7, with D possibly TRBD1 on 5 matching bases. Looked up from germline, CDR1 is SGHNT and CDR2 is YENEEA. V lost 2 bases and J 2 bases, leaving 13 bases between the germline ends. The CDR3 contains 15 residues. CDR3 amino acids: CASSLPQADPYEQYF. CDR3 DNA: TGTGCCAGCAGCTTACCACAGGCGGATCCCTACGAGCAGTACTTC.

The chain recombines TRBV4-3 with TRBJ1-1; D call uncertain. Germline V lookup: CDR1 LGHNA, CDR2 YSLEER. V was pared by 2 bases and J by 4 bases, with 8 bases between. This CDR3 has 13 residues. CDR3 amino acids: CASSQRASTEAFF. The CDR3, as DNA: TGCGCCAGCAGCCAACGCGCGTCCACTGAAGCTTTCTTT.

The V gene is TRBV6-6, the J gene TRBJ1-3; D is undetermined. Germline assignment: CDR1 MNHNY and CDR2 SVGAGI (reference sequence). The CDR3 runs 12 residues. V lost 6 bases, J lost 2 bases, and 5 bases lay in between. This CDR3 is CASSNTGNTIYF. The CDR3 DNA reads as TGTGCCAGCAGCAACACTGGAAACACCATATATTTT.

V gene TRBV6-6 combines with J gene TRBJ1-1; the D gene is possibly TRBD1 (5 bases). Germline V gene data show CDR1 as MNHNY and CDR2 as SVGAGI (reference sequence). Trimming shortened V by 5 bases and J by 4 bases, and 11 bases separated the two germline ends. This CDR3 contains 13 residues. The CDR3 DNA reads TGTGCCAGCAGTCTAGGTGGGGCCACTGAAGCTTTCTTT. Its protein is CASSLGGATEAFF.

The DNA of the CDR3 is TGTGCCAGCAGCTCCAGGGGTCGCGAGCAGTACTTC. This translates into CASSSRGREQYF. The V call is TRBV7-2, the J call TRBJ2-7, with D maybe TRBD1 (6 bases). The V gene's germline CDR1 is SGHTA and CDR2 FQGNSA. The V end lost 4 bases, the J end lost 6 bases, and 10 bases lay between the germline ends. This CDR3 comprises 12 residues.